These 31 T cell receptor beta chains share one sample of origin, sequenced in a study of CD8 T cells in Susac syndrome. Reverse transcription of 0.5 to 1 ug RNA was performed with random hexamers. TCRdb re-called the immunoSEQ multiplex PCR reads with MiXCR, one entry per CDR3 protein. The sample lists some 120,000 distinct CDR3 sequences; approximately 90% were seen once. The specimen sequenced was CD8+ T cells from PBMCs. Every receptor here comes from a human donor in good health.

This chain connects TRBV6-6 to TRBJ1-2; 8 bases line up with TRBD1. The V and J ends lost 10 bases and 8 bases, in that order; junction bases with no gene match: 6. The CDR3 extends over 11 amino acids. Germline V gene lookup returns CDR1 MNHNY and CDR2 SVGAGI (reference sequence). The CDR3 reads CATDRAGGYTF. In DNA, the CDR3 is TGTGCCACGGACAGGGCAGGAGGCTACACCTTC.

V is TRBV29-1 and J is TRBJ2-7, with D perhaps TRBD1 or TRBD2 (5 bases each). V lost 5 bases and J 4 bases, leaving 9 bases between the germline ends. Germline-derived CDR1 and CDR2 are SQVTM and ANQGSEA. The CDR3 length is 11 residues. CDR3 sequence (DNA): TGCAGCGTTCGGGGCCCGTACGAGCAGTACTTC. Translated: CSVRGPYEQYF.

This chain links TRBV7-9 with TRBJ2-5, with TRBD2 as a possible D gene (5 bases). The CDR3 spans 14 residues. V gave up 4 bases and J gave up 2 bases, with 11 bases separating them. Per germline, CDR1 SEHNR and CDR2 FQNEAQ (reference sequence). CDR3 sequence reads: CASSWASRQETQYF. CDR3 nucleotides: TGTGCCAGCAGCTGGGCTAGCAGGCAAGAGACCCAGTACTTC.

The chain has TRBV29-1 and TRBJ2-5; D is uncertain. Germline CDR1 is SQVTM and CDR2 is ANQGSEA. The CDR3 is 13 amino acids. Trimming pared 6 bases from V and 1 base from J, leaving 12 bases between. CDR3 DNA sequence: TGCAGCGTCCCCAAGGTGGGCCAAGAGACCCAGTACTTC. Translation gives CSVPKVGQETQYF.

The chain couples TRBV19 to TRBJ1-4; D is ambiguous. The CDR3 is 15 amino acids. Trimming removed 5 bases at V and 8 bases at J, with 18 bases between. From germline, CDR1 is LNHDA and CDR2 SQIVND (reference sequence). As DNA, the CDR3 is TGTGCCAGTAGTCTGGAGACGCGGCGGCACGAAAAACTGTTTTTT. It is translated as CASSLETRRHEKLFF.

The chain joins TRBV7-3 to TRBJ2-1, with TRBD2 matching over 14 bases. This CDR3 contains 16 residues. V dropped 5 bases and J dropped 10; count of bases not matched to a gene: 10. CDR1 SGHTA and CDR2 FQGTGA come from the germline V gene. The CDR3 coding sequence is TGTGCCAGCAGCCCCGCCCGACTAGCGGGAGGGAACGAGCAGTTCTTC. It codes for CASSPARLAGGNEQFF.

This chain uses TRBV7-3 with TRBJ2-3; TRBD2 matches at 13 bases. This CDR3 comprises 17 residues. V lost 5 bases and J lost 6; bases outside the gene matches: 11. Germline loops: CDR1 SGHTA, CDR2 FQGTGA. Written as DNA, the CDR3 is TGTGCCAGCAGCGGAGGACTAGCGGGGGCCGCGGATGATACGCAGTATTTT. Amino acid sequence: CASSGGLAGAADDTQYF.

DNA for the CDR3: TGTGCCAGCAGCACAGGGGGCACTGAAGCTTTCTTT. Encoded protein: CASSTGGTEAFF. The genes are TRBV27 and TRBJ1-1, with TRBD1 identical over 8 bases. There are 12 residues in the CDR3. Germline lookup yields CDR1 MNHEY and CDR2 SMNVEV (reference sequence). V shed 6 bases and J 4 bases; nucleotides not matched to a gene: 1.

The V call is TRBV7-2, the J call TRBJ1-5; no definite D call. This CDR3 comprises 13 residues. V was pared by 6 bases and J by 2 bases, with 8 bases between. Germline V gene sequence: CDR1 SGHTA, CDR2 FQGNSA. CDR3 region: CASSSWGNQPQHF. DNA for the CDR3: TGTGCCAGCAGTAGCTGGGGCAATCAGCCCCAGCATTTT.

This sequence joins TRBV11-2 and TRBJ1-1; tentatively, D is TRBD1 (6 bases). V lost 7 bases, J lost 6 bases, and 18 bases lay in between. This CDR3 spans 14 amino acids. CDR1 and CDR2 from the germline V gene are SGHAT and FQNNGV. CDR3 sequence: CASKKQGSAAEAFF. For the CDR3, the DNA is TGTGCCAGCAAGAAACAGGGTTCGGCGGCTGAAGCTTTCTTT.

This clonotype showed up just once. V gene TRBV18 combines with J gene TRBJ1-1; D call uncertain. Trimming cost V 6 bases and J 2 bases, with 13 bases left between them. Germline CDR1 reads KGHSH; CDR2 reads LQKENI. The CDR3 loop spans 14 amino acids. CDR3 in DNA: TGTGCCAGCTCGCTTCACACGGTAAACACTGAAGCTTTCTTT. Translated: CASSLHTVNTEAFF.

On this clonotype: The junction does not match germline at one end; this may be a read error. The chain carries TRBV25-1 and TRBJ1-2; D unresolved. This CDR3 region has 12 residues. The germline V gene encodes CDR1 MGHDK and CDR2 SYGVNS. The chain's CDR3 is CASSEAGRTCPF. The CDR3 coding sequence is TGTGCCAGCAGTGAGGCCGGACGGACGTGTCCCTTC.

The chain combines TRBV12-3 or TRBV12-4 with TRBJ2-5; 8 positions agree with TRBD1. Trimming cost V 7 bases and J 5 bases; bases outside gene matches: 12. The CDR3 has 15 residues. CDR3 amino acids: CASTSGGRGIETQYF. DNA of the CDR3: TGTGCCAGCACCTCAGGGGGCAGAGGTATCGAGACCCAGTACTTC.

This rearrangement joins TRBV5-1 to TRBJ2-7; the D call may be TRBD1 or TRBD2 (5 bases each). The CDR3 runs to 14 residues. The germline V gene encodes CDR1 SGHRS and CDR2 YFSETQ. V dropped 0 bases and J dropped 3 bases, with 10 bases sitting between them. CDR3 residues: CASSLGGTNYEQYF. CDR3 in DNA: TGCGCCAGCAGCTTGGGGGGGACCAACTACGAGCAGTACTTC.

J is TRBJ1-1 and V is TRBV7-3; no definite D call. Germline-derived CDR1 and CDR2 are SGHTA and FQGTGA. V was clipped by 5 bases and J by 3 bases, with 10 bases between them. This CDR3 has 13 amino acids. CDR3 amino acids: CASSPRADTEAFF. DNA for the CDR3: TGTGCCAGCAGCCCCCGCGCGGACACTGAAGCTTTCTTT.

This chain joins TRBV9 and TRBJ2-2, with 10 bases fitting TRBD1. Germline trimming cut 2 bases from V and 4 bases from J; bases unmatched to any gene: 8. The length of the CDR3 is 17 residues. Germline V gives CDR1 SGDLS, CDR2 YYNGEE. CDR3 sequence reads: CASSVIAGTGATGELFF. The DNA of the CDR3 is TGTGCCAGCAGCGTCATAGCCGGGACAGGGGCCACCGGGGAGCTGTTTTTT.

The chain has TRBV14 and TRBJ2-7; no clear D. Germline V gives CDR1 SGHDN, CDR2 FVKESK. The V gene lost 2 bases and the J gene lost 7 bases, with 6 bases spanning the gap. The CDR3 is made up of 11 amino acids. The CDR3 region is CASSQFLEQYF. The CDR3 nucleotides read TGTGCCAGCAGCCAATTTTTAGAGCAGTACTTC.

This chain's CDR3 is CASSQPAGLAGYTF. CDR3 bases: TGCGCCAGCAGCCAACCGGCAGGGTTGGCTGGCTACACCTTC. The chain couples TRBV4-1 to TRBJ1-2; D might be TRBD1 (5 bases). The CDR3 is made up of 14 amino acids. Trimming left V 2 bases short and J 7 bases short, with 14 bases between. In germline, CDR1 is MGHRA, CDR2 YSYEKL.

The genes are TRBV29-1 and TRBJ2-7; TRBD1 matches at 10 bases. V lost 3 bases and J lost 3; bases outside the gene matches: 8. Germline V gene data show CDR1 as SQVTM and CDR2 as ANQGSEA. CDR3 length equals 15 residues. The CDR3 loop is CSVEVTGGSLYEQYF. DNA for the CDR3: TGCAGCGTTGAGGTGACAGGGGGCTCCCTCTACGAGCAGTACTTC.

The genes are TRBV5-6 and TRBJ2-1; D gene ambiguous. Germline CDR1 and CDR2: SGHDT and YYEEEE. The CDR3 is made up of 14 amino acids. Deletions cut 6 bases from V and 1 base from J, with 11 bases between. The CDR3 sequence is CASTAPVSYNEQFF. CDR3 nucleotides: TGTGCCAGCACCGCCCCGGTGTCCTACAATGAGCAGTTCTTC.

V and J are TRBV30 and TRBJ2-7; D call uncertain. Germline V gene sequence: CDR1 GTSNPN, CDR2 SVGIG (reference sequence). The V end was cut by 4 bases, the J end by 2 bases, with 18 bases between. The CDR3 spans 15 residues. The CDR3 coding sequence is TGTGCCTGGACCAGAGGAACTGGGCCCACCTACGAGCAGTACTTC. Translating gives CAWTRGTGPTYEQYF. Using reference TRBV30 and TRBJ2-7 for the parts outside the CDR3, the full variable domain is SQTIHQWPATLVQPVGSPLSLECTVEGTSNPNLYWYRQAAGRGLQLLFYSVGIGQISSEVPQNLSASRPQDRQFILSSKKLLLSDSGFYLCAWTRGTGPTYEQYFGPGTRLTVT.

The gene calls are TRBV7-3 and TRBJ2-7, with 9 nucleotides matching TRBD1. The CDR3 is 15 amino acids. The V segment lost 5 bases and the J segment 6 bases; nucleotides outside the gene matches: 11. Germline values: CDR1 SGHTA, CDR2 FQGTGA. CDR3 DNA sequence: TGTGCCAGCAGCCCAGAAAGGGACAGGGCAGCCGAGCAGTACTTC. Encoded protein: CASSPERDRAAEQYF.

The chain joins TRBV6-6 to TRBJ1-1; D unclear. The CDR3 is 15 residues long. With 0 bases removed from V and 6 bases from J, the gap between germline ends came to 14 bases. CDR1 is MNHNY and CDR2 is SVGAGI in the germline V gene (reference sequence). CDR3 coding DNA: TGTGCCAGCAGTTACTCAAGGCCAGACACCCCTGAAGCTTTCTTT. The encoded protein is CASSYSRPDTPEAFF.

The rearrangement joins TRBV6-6 to TRBJ1-4, with D unresolved. This CDR3 region has 12 residues. Trimming stripped 2 bases from V and 7 bases from J, with 5 bases between. Germline CDR1 MNHNY, CDR2 SVGAGI (reference sequence). The CDR3 nucleotides are TGTGCCAGCAGTTACACGCTTGAAAAACTGTTTTTT. It codes for CASSYTLEKLFF.

This clonotype was counted once. This rearrangement joins TRBV29-1 to TRBJ2-2; maybe TRBD2 (5 bases). Trimming took 6 bases from V and 2 from J, leaving 13 bases between them. This CDR3 contains 14 residues. In germline, CDR1 is SQVTM, CDR2 ANQGSEA. The DNA of the CDR3 is TGCAGCGTGTGGTTGAGGGCCAACACCGGGGAGCTGTTTTTT. It yields the protein CSVWLRANTGELFF.

The V call is TRBV21-1, the J call TRBJ1-5; TRBD1, the table's D call, was not compared with the DNA. TRBV21-1 is a recognized pseudogene. The length of the CDR3 is 15 residues. The CDR3 loop reads CASSAAGTGYQPQHF. CDR3 bases: TGTGCCAGCAGCGCAGCCGGGACAGGGTATCAGCCCCAGCATTTT.

The chain is built from TRBV5-6 and TRBJ1-1; tentative D call: TRBD1 (5 bases). CDR3 size: 15 residues. Per germline, CDR1 SGHDT and CDR2 YYEEEE. V gave up 3 bases and J gave up 3 bases, with 15 bases separating them. CDR3 residues: CASSSQGVRDTEAFF. The CDR3 DNA reads TGTGCCAGCAGCTCTCAGGGAGTTAGAGACACTGAAGCTTTCTTT.

The chain uses TRBV2 and TRBJ1-6, with D unresolved. The CDR3 runs 15 residues. Germline values: CDR1 SNHLY, CDR2 FYNNEI. V gave up 0 bases and J gave up 4 bases, with 7 bases separating them. For the CDR3, the DNA is TGTGCCAGCAGTGAAGCGTCCAATTATAATTCACCCCTCCACTTT. Translation gives CASSEASNYNSPLHF.

CDR3 sequence (DNA): TGCAGTTCAAGCACGGGGGACTACGAGCAGTACTTC. This gives the protein CSSSTGDYEQYF. The chain uses TRBV20-1 and TRBJ2-7, with D possibly being TRBD2 (6 bases). Germline CDR1 and CDR2: DFQATT and SNEGSKA (reference sequence). Trimming stripped 8 bases from V and 3 bases from J, with 14 bases between. This CDR3 region has 12 residues.

J is TRBJ1-5 and V is TRBV6-2 or TRBV6-3; the D is unclear. Trimming took 2 bases from V and 7 from J, leaving 12 bases between them. CDR1 and CDR2 (germline): MNHEY, SVGEGT. The CDR3 totals 14 residues. The CDR3 coding sequence is TGTGCCAGCAGTTACGTGGACTCGGGGCAGCCCCAGCATTTT. Translated, it gives CASSYVDSGQPQHF.

The chain uses TRBV29-1 and TRBJ1-4; D unresolved. Trimming stripped 1 base from V and 8 bases from J, with 5 bases between. Germline lookup yields CDR1 SQVTM and CDR2 ANQGSEA. CDR3 size: 11 residues. The CDR3 bases are TGCAGCGTTGAAGGAAGGGAAAAACTGTTTTTT. This gives the protein CSVEGREKLFF.